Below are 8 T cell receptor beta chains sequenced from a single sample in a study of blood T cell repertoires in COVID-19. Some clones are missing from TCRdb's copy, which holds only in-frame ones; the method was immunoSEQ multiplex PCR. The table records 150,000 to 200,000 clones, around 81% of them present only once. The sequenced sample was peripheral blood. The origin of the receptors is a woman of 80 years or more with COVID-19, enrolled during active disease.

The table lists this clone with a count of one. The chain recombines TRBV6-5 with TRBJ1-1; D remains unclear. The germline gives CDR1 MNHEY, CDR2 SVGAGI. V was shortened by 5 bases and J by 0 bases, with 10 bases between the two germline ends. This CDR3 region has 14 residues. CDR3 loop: CASSSRNVNTEAFF. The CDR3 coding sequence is TGTGCCAGCAGTAGCCGAAACGTGAACACTGAAGCTTTCTTT.

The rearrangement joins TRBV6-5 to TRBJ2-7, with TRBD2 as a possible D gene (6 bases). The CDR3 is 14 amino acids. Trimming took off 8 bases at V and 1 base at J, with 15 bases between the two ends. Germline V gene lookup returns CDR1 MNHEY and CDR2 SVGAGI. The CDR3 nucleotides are TGTGCCAGCGCCCGAAATCGGGAGTCCTACGAGCAGTACTTC. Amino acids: CASARNRESYEQYF.

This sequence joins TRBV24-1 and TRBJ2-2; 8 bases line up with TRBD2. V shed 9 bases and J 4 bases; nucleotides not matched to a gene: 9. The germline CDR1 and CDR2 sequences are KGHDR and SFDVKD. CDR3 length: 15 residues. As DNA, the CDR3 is TGTGCCACCGGCGAGCGGGGGAGCTCCACCGGGGAGCTGTTTTTT. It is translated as CATGERGSSTGELFF.

CDR3 loop: CASSSTGDGNQPQHF. The CDR3 DNA is TGCGCCAGCAGCTCGACAGGGGACGGCAATCAGCCCCAGCATTTT. The rearrangement joins TRBV5-1 to TRBJ1-5; 8 nucleotides agree with TRBD1. Germline lookup yields CDR1 SGHRS and CDR2 YFSETQ. This CDR3 has 15 amino acids. The ends lost 3 bases at V and 2 bases at J; junction bases unmatched: 4.

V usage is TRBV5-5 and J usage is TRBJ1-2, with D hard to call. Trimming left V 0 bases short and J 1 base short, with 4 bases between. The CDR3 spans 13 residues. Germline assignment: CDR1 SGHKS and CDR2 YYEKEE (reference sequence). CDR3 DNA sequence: TGTGCCAGCAGCTTGGGAGGTAACTATGGCTACACCTTC. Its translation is CASSLGGNYGYTF.

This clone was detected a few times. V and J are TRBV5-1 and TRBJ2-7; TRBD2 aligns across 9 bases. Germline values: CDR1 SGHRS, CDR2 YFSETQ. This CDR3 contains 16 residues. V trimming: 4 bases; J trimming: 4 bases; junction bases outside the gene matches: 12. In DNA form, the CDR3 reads TGCGCCAGCAGCGTATACTTAGGCCTAGCGGGATACGAGCAGTACTTC. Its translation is CASSVYLGLAGYEQYF.

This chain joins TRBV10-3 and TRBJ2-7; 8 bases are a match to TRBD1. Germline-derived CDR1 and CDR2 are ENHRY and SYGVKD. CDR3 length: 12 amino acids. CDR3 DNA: TGTGCATCCCGGACAGGGAGCTACGAGCAGTACTTC. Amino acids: CASRTGSYEQYF.

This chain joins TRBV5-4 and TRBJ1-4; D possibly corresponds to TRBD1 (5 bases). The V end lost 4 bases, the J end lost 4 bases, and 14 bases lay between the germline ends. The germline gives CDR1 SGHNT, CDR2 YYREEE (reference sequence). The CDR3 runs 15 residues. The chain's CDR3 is CASSPGAGGNEKLFF. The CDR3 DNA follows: TGTGCCAGCAGCCCCGGCGCCGGGGGTAATGAAAAACTGTTTTTT.